The following is a TCR beta chain sequence with its context. The antigen remains undetermined. The data stem from a study of cytomegalovirus exposure and HLA in healthy donors. Points from the study as a whole: A later analysis found TCR association rates differed by HLA locus, highest for DRB1 and lowest for HLA-C.

Primers for the PCR totalled 60 Vbeta and 13 Jbeta. The method was immunoSEQ multiplex PCR; TCRdb's version includes in-frame clones alone and lacks a portion of them. The sample has approximately 67,000 clones; approximately 71% are singletons. There are 17 residues in the CDR3. Germline V gives CDR1 MNHEY, CDR2 SMNVEV (reference sequence). Unmatched junction bases numbered 13, after V lost 5 bases and J lost 5 bases. The chain has TRBV27 and TRBJ2-2; 8 bases are a match to TRBD2. The origin of this receptor is a woman in her twenties or thirties in good health and CMV-seronegative. The specimen was PBMCs. This CDR3 is CASSLELAGPGTGELFF. The DNA of the CDR3 is TGTGCCAGCAGTCTCGAGTTAGCGGGGCCGGGGACCGGGGAGCTGTTTTTT.